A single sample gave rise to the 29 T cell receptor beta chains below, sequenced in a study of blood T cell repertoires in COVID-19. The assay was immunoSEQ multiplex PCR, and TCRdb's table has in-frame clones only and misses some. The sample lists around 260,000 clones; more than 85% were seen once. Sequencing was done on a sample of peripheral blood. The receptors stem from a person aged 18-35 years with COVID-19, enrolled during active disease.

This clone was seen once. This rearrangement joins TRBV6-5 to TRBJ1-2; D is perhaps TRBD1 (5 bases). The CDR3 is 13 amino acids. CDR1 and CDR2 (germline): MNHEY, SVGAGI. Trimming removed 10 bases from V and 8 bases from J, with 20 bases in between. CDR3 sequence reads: CAILMGGLGGYTF. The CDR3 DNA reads TGTGCCATACTAATGGGGGGGTTAGGAGGCTACACCTTC.

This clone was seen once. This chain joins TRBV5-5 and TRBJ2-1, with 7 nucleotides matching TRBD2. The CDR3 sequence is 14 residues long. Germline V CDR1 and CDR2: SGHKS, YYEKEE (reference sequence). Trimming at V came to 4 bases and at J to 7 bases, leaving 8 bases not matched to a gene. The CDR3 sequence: CASSPGLLRNEQFF. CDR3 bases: TGTGCCAGCAGCCCGGGACTACTTCGGAATGAGCAGTTCTTC.

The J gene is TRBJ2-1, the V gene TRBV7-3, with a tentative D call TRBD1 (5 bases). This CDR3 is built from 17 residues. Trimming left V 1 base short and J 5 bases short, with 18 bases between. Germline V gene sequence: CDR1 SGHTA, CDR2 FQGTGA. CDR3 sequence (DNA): TGTGCCAGCAGCTTAAGTCCCCGGACGGACACCGACAATGAGCAGTTCTTC. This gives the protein CASSLSPRTDTDNEQFF.

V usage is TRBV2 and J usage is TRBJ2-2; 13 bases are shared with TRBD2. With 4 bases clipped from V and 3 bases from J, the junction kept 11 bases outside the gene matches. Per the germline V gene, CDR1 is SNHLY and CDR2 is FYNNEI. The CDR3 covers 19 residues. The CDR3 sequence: CASSADGLAGVLHTGELFF. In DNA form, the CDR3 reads TGTGCCAGCAGTGCTGATGGACTAGCGGGAGTGTTGCACACCGGGGAGCTGTTTTTT.

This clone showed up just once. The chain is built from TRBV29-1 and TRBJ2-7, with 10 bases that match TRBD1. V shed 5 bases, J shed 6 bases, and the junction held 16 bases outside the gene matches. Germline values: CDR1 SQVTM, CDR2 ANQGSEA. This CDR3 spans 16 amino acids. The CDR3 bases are TGCAGCGTTAGTAAGGGTGGTTTGACAGGGGGCCTCGAGCAGTACTTC. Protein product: CSVSKGGLTGGLEQYF.

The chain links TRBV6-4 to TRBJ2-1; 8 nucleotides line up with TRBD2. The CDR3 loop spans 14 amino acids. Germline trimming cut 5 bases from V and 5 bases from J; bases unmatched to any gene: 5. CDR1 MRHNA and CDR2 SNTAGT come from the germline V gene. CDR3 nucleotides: TGTGCCAGCAGTCGGGCTAGCGGGCACAATGAGCAGTTCTTC. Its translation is CASSRASGHNEQFF.

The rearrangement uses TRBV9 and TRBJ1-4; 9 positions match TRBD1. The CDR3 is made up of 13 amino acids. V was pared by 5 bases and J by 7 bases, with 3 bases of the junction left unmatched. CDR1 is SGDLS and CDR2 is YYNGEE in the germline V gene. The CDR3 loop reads CASSGQGREKLFF. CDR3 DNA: TGTGCCAGCAGTGGACAGGGGCGTGAAAAACTGTTTTTT.

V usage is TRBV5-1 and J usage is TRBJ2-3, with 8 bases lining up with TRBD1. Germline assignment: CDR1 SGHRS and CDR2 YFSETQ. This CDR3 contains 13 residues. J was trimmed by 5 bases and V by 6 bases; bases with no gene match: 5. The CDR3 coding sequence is TGCGCCAGCAAAGGACAGGGAGGAGATACGCAGTATTTT. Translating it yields CASKGQGGDTQYF. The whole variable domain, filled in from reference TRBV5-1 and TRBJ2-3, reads KAGVTQTPRYLIKTRGQQVTLSCSPISGHRSVSWYQQTPGQGLQFLFEYFSETQRNKGNFPGRFSGRQFSNSRSEMNVSTLELGDSALYLCASKGQGGDTQYFGPGTRLTVL.

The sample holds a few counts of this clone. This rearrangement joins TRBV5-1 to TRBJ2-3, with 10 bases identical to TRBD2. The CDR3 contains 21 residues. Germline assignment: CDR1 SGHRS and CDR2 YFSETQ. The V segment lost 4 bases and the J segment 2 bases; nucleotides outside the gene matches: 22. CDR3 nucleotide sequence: TGCGCCAGCAGCCAATTGGGGACTAGCGTTCAAATACCTCATAACACAGATACGCAGTATTTT. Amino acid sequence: CASSQLGTSVQIPHNTDTQYF.

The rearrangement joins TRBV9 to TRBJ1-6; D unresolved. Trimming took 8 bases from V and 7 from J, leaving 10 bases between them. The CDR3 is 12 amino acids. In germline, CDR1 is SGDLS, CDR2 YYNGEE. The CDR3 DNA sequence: TGTGCCAGTGCACAGCTCAATTCACCCCTCCACTTT. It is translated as CASAQLNSPLHF.

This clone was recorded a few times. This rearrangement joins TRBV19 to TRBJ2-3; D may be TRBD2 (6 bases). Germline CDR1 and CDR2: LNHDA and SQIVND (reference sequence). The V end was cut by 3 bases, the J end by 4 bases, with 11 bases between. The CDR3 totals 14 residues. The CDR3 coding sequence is TGTGCCAGTAGTATGTACGGGAGTGCAGATACGCAGTATTTT. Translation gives CASSMYGSADTQYF.

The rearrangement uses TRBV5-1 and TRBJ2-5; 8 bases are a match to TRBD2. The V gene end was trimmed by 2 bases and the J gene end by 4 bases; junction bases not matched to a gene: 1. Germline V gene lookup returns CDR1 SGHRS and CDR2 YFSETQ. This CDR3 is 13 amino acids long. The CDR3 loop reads CASSFGLAETQYF. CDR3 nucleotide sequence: TGCGCCAGCAGCTTTGGACTAGCAGAGACCCAGTACTTC.

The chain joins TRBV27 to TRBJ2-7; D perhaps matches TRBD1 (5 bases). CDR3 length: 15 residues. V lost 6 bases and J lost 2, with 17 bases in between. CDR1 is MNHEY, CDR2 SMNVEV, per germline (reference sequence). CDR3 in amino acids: CASRPSRQGTYEQYF. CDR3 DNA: TGTGCCAGCAGACCCAGCCGGCAGGGAACCTACGAGCAGTACTTC.

The CDR3 spells CASSVGGTSVTDTQYF. The CDR3 bases are TGTGCCAGCAGCGTAGGAGGGACTAGCGTCACAGATACGCAGTATTTT. The rearrangement links TRBV9 to TRBJ2-3, with 10 bases that match TRBD2. The CDR3 loop spans 16 amino acids. The V and J ends lost 0 bases and 2 bases, in that order; junction bases with no gene match: 3. Germline loops: CDR1 SGDLS, CDR2 YYNGEE.

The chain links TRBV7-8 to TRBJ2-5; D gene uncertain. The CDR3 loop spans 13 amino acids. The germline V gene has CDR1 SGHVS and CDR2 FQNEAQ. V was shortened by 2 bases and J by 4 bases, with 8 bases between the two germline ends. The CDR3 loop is CASSLLIPETQYF. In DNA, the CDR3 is TGTGCCAGCAGCTTACTAATCCCAGAGACCCAGTACTTC.

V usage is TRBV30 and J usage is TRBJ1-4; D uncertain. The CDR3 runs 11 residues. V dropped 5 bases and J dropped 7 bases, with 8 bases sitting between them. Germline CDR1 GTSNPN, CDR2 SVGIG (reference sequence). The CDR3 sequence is CAWGSGEKLFF. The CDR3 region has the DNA TGTGCCTGGGGCTCTGGTGAAAAACTGTTTTTT.

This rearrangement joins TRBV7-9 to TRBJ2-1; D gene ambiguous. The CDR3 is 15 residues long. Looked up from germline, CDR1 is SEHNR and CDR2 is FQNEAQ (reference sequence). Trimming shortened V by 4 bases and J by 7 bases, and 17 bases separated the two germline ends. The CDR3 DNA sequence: TGTGCCAGCAGCTCCGCGGTGGTAGCCGAGAATGAGCAGTTCTTC. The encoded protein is CASSSAVVAENEQFF.

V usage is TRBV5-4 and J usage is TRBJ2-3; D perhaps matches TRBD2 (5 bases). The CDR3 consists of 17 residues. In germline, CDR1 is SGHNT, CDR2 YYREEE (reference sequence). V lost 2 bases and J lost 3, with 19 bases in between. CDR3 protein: CASSFLRAAEGTDTQYF. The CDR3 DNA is TGTGCCAGCAGCTTCCTCCGGGCAGCGGAAGGGACAGATACGCAGTATTTT.

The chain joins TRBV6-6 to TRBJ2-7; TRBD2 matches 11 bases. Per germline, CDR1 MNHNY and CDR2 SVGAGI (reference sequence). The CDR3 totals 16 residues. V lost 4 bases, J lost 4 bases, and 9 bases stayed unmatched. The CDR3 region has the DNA TGTGCCAGCAGTTCCTCCCTAGCGGGAGGTGGATACGAGCAGTACTTC. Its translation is CASSSSLAGGGYEQYF.

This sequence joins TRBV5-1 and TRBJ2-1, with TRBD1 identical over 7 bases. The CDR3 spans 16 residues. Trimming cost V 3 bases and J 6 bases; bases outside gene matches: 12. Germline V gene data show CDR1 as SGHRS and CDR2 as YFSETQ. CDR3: CASSSDSRGRFNEQFF. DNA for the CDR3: TGCGCCAGCAGCTCTGATAGTAGGGGGCGGTTCAATGAGCAGTTCTTC.

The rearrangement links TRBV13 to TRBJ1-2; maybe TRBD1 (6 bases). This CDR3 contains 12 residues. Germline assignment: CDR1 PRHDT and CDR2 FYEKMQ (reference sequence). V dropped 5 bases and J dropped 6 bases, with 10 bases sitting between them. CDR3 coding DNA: TGTGCCAGCAGCAGAAACAGGGATGGCTACACCTTC. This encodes CASSRNRDGYTF.

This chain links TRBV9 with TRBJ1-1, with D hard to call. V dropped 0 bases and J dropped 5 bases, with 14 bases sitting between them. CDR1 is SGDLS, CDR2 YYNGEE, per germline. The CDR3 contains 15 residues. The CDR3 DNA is TGTGCCAGCAGCGTAGCGGTCGGGGTCGGGACTGAAGCTTTCTTT. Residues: CASSVAVGVGTEAFF.

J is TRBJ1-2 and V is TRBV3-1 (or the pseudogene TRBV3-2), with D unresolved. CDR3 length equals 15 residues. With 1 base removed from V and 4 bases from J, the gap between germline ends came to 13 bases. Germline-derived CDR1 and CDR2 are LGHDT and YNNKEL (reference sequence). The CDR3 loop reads CASSQGGGRTYGYTF. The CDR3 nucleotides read TGTGCCAGCAGCCAAGGTGGAGGGAGGACCTATGGCTACACCTTC.

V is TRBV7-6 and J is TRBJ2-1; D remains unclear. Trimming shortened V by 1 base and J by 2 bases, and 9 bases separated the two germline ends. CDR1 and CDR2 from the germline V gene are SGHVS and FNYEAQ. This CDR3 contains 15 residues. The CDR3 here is CASSLDLGPYNEQFF. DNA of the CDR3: TGTGCCAGCAGCTTAGATTTGGGCCCCTACAATGAGCAGTTCTTC.

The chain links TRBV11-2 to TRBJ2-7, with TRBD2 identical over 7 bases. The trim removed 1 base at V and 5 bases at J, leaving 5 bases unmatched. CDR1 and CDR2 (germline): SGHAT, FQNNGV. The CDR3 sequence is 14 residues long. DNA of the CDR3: TGTGCCAGCAGCTTAGGGACTAGTTCGAACGAGCAGTACTTC. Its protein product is CASSLGTSSNEQYF.

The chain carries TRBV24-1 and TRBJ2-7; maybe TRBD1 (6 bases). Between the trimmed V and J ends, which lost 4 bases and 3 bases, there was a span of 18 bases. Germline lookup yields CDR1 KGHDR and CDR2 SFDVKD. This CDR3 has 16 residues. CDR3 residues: CATSEPGHGGLYEQYF. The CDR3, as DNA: TGTGCCACCAGTGAGCCGGGACACGGAGGACTCTACGAGCAGTACTTC.

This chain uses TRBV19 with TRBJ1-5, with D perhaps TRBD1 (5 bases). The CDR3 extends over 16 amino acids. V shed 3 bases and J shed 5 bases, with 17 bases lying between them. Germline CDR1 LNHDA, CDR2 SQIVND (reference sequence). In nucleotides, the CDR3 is TGTGCCAGTAGTATGTGGGGAGGGGACGTGGATCAGCCCCAGCATTTT. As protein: CASSMWGGDVDQPQHF.

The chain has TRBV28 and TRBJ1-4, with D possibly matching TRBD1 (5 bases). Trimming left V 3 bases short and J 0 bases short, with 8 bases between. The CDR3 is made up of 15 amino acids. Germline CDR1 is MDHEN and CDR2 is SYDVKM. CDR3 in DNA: TGTGCCAGCAGTTTTTGGGGCCCAACTAATGAAAAACTGTTTTTT. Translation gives CASSFWGPTNEKLFF.

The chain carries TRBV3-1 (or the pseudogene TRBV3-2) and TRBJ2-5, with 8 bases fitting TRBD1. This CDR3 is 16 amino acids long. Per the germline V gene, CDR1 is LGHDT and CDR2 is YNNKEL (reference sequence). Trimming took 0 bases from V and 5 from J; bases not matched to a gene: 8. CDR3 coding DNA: TGTGCCAGCAGCCAAGATCCAGGGGGCGCAAAGGAGACCCAGTACTTC. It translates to CASSQDPGGAKETQYF.